Listed below are T cell receptor beta chains from one sample, sequenced in a study of blood T cell repertoires in COVID-19. Produced via immunoSEQ multiplex PCR; TCRdb's table is partial and in-frame only. The sample records some 80,000 clones, around 88% being singletons. Sequencing input: peripheral blood. The receptors were gathered from a human donor in a cohort sampled during active COVID-19. Both conserved end residues are part of each CDR3. A D gene is named only where the DNA matches it firmly. Size tells how often a clone was seen (once, few, many) or the class of an expanded clone, and some rows leave it out.

j_call d_call v_call clone_size cdr3_nt cdr3_aa
TRBJ2-1 TRBD2 TRBV28 - TGTGCCAGCAGTTTCCTAGCGGGGGGCTACAATGAGCAGTTCTTC CASSFLAGGYNEQFF
TRBJ2-1 - TRBV10-3 - TGTGCCATCAGTGAGAGGGGGGGACTAACTCTCAATGAGCAGTTCTTC CAISERGGLTLNEQFF
TRBJ2-2 - TRBV11-3 once TGTGCCAGCAGATCCTACACCGGGGAGCTGTTTTTT CASRSYTGELFF
TRBJ2-5 - TRBV7-3 - TGTGCCAGCAGCTTAATTGGTAGGGGTCAAGAGACCCAGTACTTC CASSLIGRGQETQYF
TRBJ2-7 - TRBV21-1 - TGTGCCAGCAGCAAACCCAAAAGGGGATACGAGCAGTACTTC CASSKPKRGYEQYF
TRBJ2-1 - TRBV7-9 - TGTGCCAGCAGCTTAGTATTGAGGGTCAATGAGCAGTTCTTC CASSLVLRVNEQFF
TRBJ1-1 TRBD1 TRBV11-2 once TGTGCCAGCAGCTGGGACAGGTTAACTGAAGCTTTCTTT CASSWDRLTEAFF
TRBJ1-4 - TRBV7-2 - TGTGCCAGCAGCTTAGGAGGCAATGGTAATGAAAAACTGTTTTTT CASSLGGNGNEKLFF
TRBJ1-2 TRBD1 TRBV6-5 - TGTGCCAGCAGTTACTCAGGCAGGGGGGACTATGGCTACACCTTC CASSYSGRGDYGYTF
TRBJ2-7 TRBD1 TRBV7-9 - TGTGCCAGCAGCCCGCGACAGGGTACCTACGAGCAGTACTTC CASSPRQGTYEQYF
TRBJ2-7 TRBD1 TRBV11-3 - TGTGCCAGCAGCCGGGGACAGCTATACGAGCAGTACTTC CASSRGQLYEQYF
TRBJ1-1 TRBD1 TRBV7-9 - TGTGCCAGCAGCTTAAGGACAGGGGGAAAAAGCACTGAAGCTTTCTTT CASSLRTGGKSTEAFF
TRBJ2-1 - TRBV28 - TGTGCCAGCAGTAAGCGGACCCGGAAAGGGTTCTTC CASSKRTRKGFF
TRBJ2-2 - TRBV6-5 - TGTGCCAGCACCATCCAAAGCGCGAACACCGGGGAGCTGTTTTTT CASTIQSANTGELFF
TRBJ2-5 TRBD2 TRBV7-2 - TGTGCCAGCAGCTTAGCAGGCGAGACTAGCGGGGGCCCGGCGGAAGAGACCCAGTACTTC CASSLAGETSGGPAEETQYF
TRBJ2-7 - TRBV18 - TGTGCCAGCACAACGCCCGACACGGACTCCTACGAGCAGTACTTC CASTTPDTDSYEQYF
TRBJ2-5 TRBD1 TRBV19 - TGTGCCAGTAGTGGGGGACAGGGGGAGACCCAGTACTTC CASSGGQGETQYF
TRBJ2-7 - TRBV10-3 - TGTGCCATCAGTGAGTCGAAGACAGGTAAAGACGAGCAGTACTTC CAISESKTGKDEQYF
TRBJ2-7 TRBD1 TRBV14 few TGTGCCAGCAGCCAAACCAGGGGGCGTTTGAACGAGCAGTACTTC CASSQTRGRLNEQYF
TRBJ1-1 TRBD1 TRBV6-5 - TGTGCCAGCAGGGGACAGGGGGCGCACACTGAAGCTTTCTTT CASRGQGAHTEAFF
TRBJ2-7 TRBD1 TRBV7-3 - TGTGCCAGCAGCCCCGCCGGGACAGGGTACGAGCAGTACTTC CASSPAGTGYEQYF
TRBJ2-7 TRBD2 TRBV5-1 - TGCGCCAGCATGATTGGGACTAGCGGTATGGGCGAGCAGTACTTC CASMIGTSGMGEQYF
TRBJ1-2 - TRBV29-1 - TGCAGCGTTGTTAGGGGGTTTGATGAAGGCTACACCTTC CSVVRGFDEGYTF
TRBJ2-5 TRBD2 TRBV30 once TGTGCCTGGAGTGTGGGGGCTAGCGGGAGTGGGGAGACCCAGTACTTC CAWSVGASGSGETQYF
TRBJ1-1 TRBD1 TRBV6-6 - TGTGCCAGCAGGGGGGACAGCAGGAACACTGAAGCTTTCTTT CASRGDSRNTEAFF
TRBJ2-2 - TRBV15 - TGTGCCACCAGCAGAGAACCACTAGCCTATACCGGGGAGCTGTTTTTT CATSREPLAYTGELFF
TRBJ2-7 TRBD1 TRBV11-1 - TGTGCCAGCAGCGGACCAGGGGGTGTCGAGCAGTACTTC CASSGPGGVEQYF
TRBJ1-5 - TRBV7-9 - TGTGCCAGCAGCTTAGGGGACACTAATCAGCCCCAGCATTTT CASSLGDTNQPQHF
TRBJ2-2 - TRBV7-3 few TGTGCCAGCAGCCCCGGACACCTCAACACCGGGGAGCTGTTTTTT CASSPGHLNTGELFF